These T cell receptor beta chains were read from a single sample in a study of cytomegalovirus exposure and HLA in healthy donors. Produced via immunoSEQ multiplex PCR; TCRdb's table is partial and in-frame only. Seen here are approximately 270,000 clones, 90% observed once, and the top ten hold 0.3% to 0.4%. Sequenced: PBMCs. The receptors stem from a woman under 30 in good health and CMV-seronegative. CDR3s include the opening cysteine and the closing phenylalanine or tryptophan. Each record gives: D gene, V gene, J gene, CDR3 protein, CDR3 DNA. The D gene is left open where the match is weak.

TRBD2,TRBV6-6,TRBJ2-1,CASSSGTSGGGNEQFF,TGTGCCAGCAGTTCCGGGACTAGCGGGGGAGGCAATGAGCAGTTCTTC
.,TRBV6-6,TRBJ1-1,CASTRGITGDAEAFF,TGTGCCAGCACCCGGGGGATAACGGGGGACGCGGAAGCTTTCTTT
.,TRBV7-9,TRBJ1-3,CASSPGHGRNTIYF,TGTGCCAGCAGCCCGGGACACGGTCGGAACACCATATATTTT
.,TRBV28,TRBJ1-5,CASSAQRNQPQHF,TGTGCCAGCAGTGCCCAGAGGAATCAGCCCCAGCATTTT
.,TRBV28,TRBJ2-7,CASNRPGLTYEQYF,TGTGCCAGCAACCGGCCGGGACTTACCTACGAGCAGTACTTC
TRBD1,TRBV27,TRBJ1-2,CASSAPGQGASGYTF,TGTGCCAGCAGTGCCCCGGGACAGGGGGCGTCTGGCTACACCTTC
.,TRBV19,TRBJ1-5,CASRNAGAGNQPQHF,TGTGCCAGTAGAAATGCCGGCGCGGGGAATCAGCCCCAGCATTTT
TRBD2,TRBV5-1,TRBJ2-3,CASSAAYSGGFTDTQYF,TGCGCCAGCAGCGCCGCCTATAGCGGGGGGTTCACAGATACGCAGTATTTT
.,TRBV11-3,TRBJ2-1,CASSPQGASIYNEQFF,TGTGCCAGCAGCCCCCAGGGCGCCTCAATATACAATGAGCAGTTCTTC
TRBD2,TRBV10-3,TRBJ2-3,CAISSLATSTDTQYF,TGTGCCATCAGCTCACTAGCGACTAGCACAGATACGCAGTATTTT
.,TRBV19,TRBJ1-2,CASSIVTGTSGYTF,TGTGCCAGTAGTATAGTAACAGGGACAAGTGGCTACACCTTC
TRBD2,TRBV7-2,TRBJ2-5,CASSLVSGGAQETQYF,TGTGCCAGCAGCTTAGTTAGCGGGGGGGCGCAAGAGACCCAGTACTTC
.,TRBV5-6,TRBJ1-6,CASTEGGGTSYNSPLHF,TGTGCCAGCACCGAAGGTGGAGGCACCTCCTATAATTCACCCCTCCACTTT
.,TRBV5-1,TRBJ1-1,CASSGGGRTEAFF,TGCGCCAGCAGCGGTGGGGGGAGGACTGAAGCTTTCTTT
TRBD1,TRBV4-1,TRBJ1-2,CASRPRPGQGGGYTF,TGCGCCAGCAGACCCCGACCGGGACAGGGGGGTGGCTACACCTTC
.,TRBV2,TRBJ1-4,CASRLGDATNEKLFF,TGTGCCAGCCGACTTGGAGATGCAACTAATGAAAAACTGTTTTTT
.,TRBV7-9,TRBJ1-4,CASSLGLLIYEKLFF,TGTGCCAGCAGCTTAGGGCTCTTAATATATGAAAAACTGTTTTTT
.,TRBV4-1,TRBJ2-3,CASRLGGRGIKDTQYF,TGCGCCAGCAGATTAGGGGGGCGGGGGATTAAAGATACGCAGTATTTT
TRBD1,TRBV7-2,TRBJ1-2,CASSFRTGVNYGYTF,TGTGCCAGCAGCTTCCGGACAGGCGTTAACTATGGCTACACCTTC
.,TRBV28,TRBJ2-7,CASSCDPMRVTLGGFTYEQYF,TGTGCCAGCAGTTGCGATCCGATGAGGGTCACCCTAGGGGGATTCACCTACGAGCAGTACTTC
.,TRBV7-9,TRBJ2-5,CASSLWGVWTEFQETQYF,TGTGCCAGTAGCTTATGGGGAGTGTGGACAGAGTTCCAAGAGACCCAGTACTTC
TRBD1,TRBV7-9,TRBJ1-1,CASSLTGDTEAFF,TGTGCCAGCAGCTTGACAGGGGACACTGAAGCTTTCTTT
.,TRBV25-1,TRBJ1-5,CASSESGVWNQPQHF,TGTGCCAGCAGTGAGTCAGGGGTTTGGAATCAGCCCCAGCATTTT
.,TRBV28,TRBJ2-7,CASSLTGISYEQYF,TGTGCCAGCAGTTTAACAGGGATCTCCTACGAGCAGTACTTC
.,TRBV6-1,TRBJ1-1,CASSRENTEAFF,TGTGCCAGCAGCAGGGAGAACACTGAAGCTTTCTTT
TRBD1,TRBV5-1,TRBJ2-2,CASSLGQGHGTGELFF,TGCGCCAGCAGCCTAGGACAGGGGCATGGCACCGGGGAGCTGTTTTTT
TRBD1,TRBV28,TRBJ1-6,CASSSPGTGVSPLHF,TGTGCCAGCAGTTCCCCAGGGACAGGGGTTTCACCCCTCCACTTT
.,TRBV15,TRBJ2-1,CATSRDLAGAREQFF,TGTGCCACCAGCAGAGATCTCGCAGGGGCGCGTGAGCAGTTCTTC
TRBD2,TRBV9,TRBJ2-1,CASSVRTSGGSYNEQFF,TGTGCCAGCAGCGTGAGGACTAGCGGGGGTTCCTACAATGAGCAGTTCTTC
TRBD1,TRBV25-1,TRBJ1-2,CASTGQGFSSMGYTF,TGTGCCAGCACAGGACAGGGTTTTAGTTCTATGGGCTACACCTTC
.,TRBV7-3,TRBJ1-1,CASSLSPGLNTEAFF,TGTGCCAGCAGCTTATCCCCAGGGCTGAACACTGAAGCTTTCTTT
TRBD1,TRBV4-3,TRBJ2-1,CASSQDNPPGGYNEQFF,TGCGCCAGCAGCCAAGATAACCCTCCAGGGGGCTACAATGAGCAGTTCTTC
TRBD2,TRBV25-1,TRBJ2-1,CASSEAGGVYNEQFF,TGTGCCAGCAGCGAAGCGGGGGGGGTATACAATGAGCAGTTCTTC
.,TRBV29-1,TRBJ1-2,CSVEDRSQGYGYTF,TGCAGCGTTGAAGATCGGTCACAGGGCTATGGCTACACCTTC
.,TRBV4-1,TRBJ2-5,CASSQDSREETQYF,TGCGCCAGCAGCCAAGATTCCAGGGAAGAGACCCAGTACTTC
TRBD2,TRBV7-2,TRBJ2-5,CASSFLLAGGETQYF,TGTGCCAGCAGCTTTCTACTAGCGGGGGGGGAGACCCAGTACTTC
.,TRBV9,TRBJ1-5,CASSVVPGQPQHF,TGTGCCAGCAGCGTAGTTCCCGGTCAGCCCCAGCATTTT
.,TRBV28,TRBJ2-1,CASSLGGANTYNEQFF,TGTGCCAGCAGTTTAGGGGGGGCGAATACCTACAATGAGCAGTTCTTC
.,TRBV11-3,TRBJ2-1,CASSLGGDEQFF,TGTGCCAGCAGCTTAGGGGGCGATGAGCAGTTCTTC
.,TRBV19,TRBJ1-1,CASSTPNRGRGNTEAFF,TGTGCCAGTAGTACGCCCAACAGAGGGAGGGGGAACACTGAAGCTTTCTTT
.,TRBV5-1,TRBJ1-4,CASSLVGANEKLFF,TGCGCCAGCAGCTTGGTGGGAGCTAATGAAAAACTGTTTTTT
TRBD2,TRBV5-1,TRBJ2-2,CASSQTGWASGGANTGELFF,TGCGCCAGCAGCCAGACGGGCTGGGCTAGCGGGGGGGCGAACACCGGGGAGCTGTTTTTT